This T cell receptor (beta chain) was captured by sequencing in a study of glioma-infiltrating T cells. The overall study: Samples included WHO grade II oligodendrogliomas or astrocytomas and initial-diagnosis grade IV glioblastomas.

This clonotype was seen more than once but under ten times. Amplification of TCR alpha and beta CDR3 regions from RNA used iRepertoire nested multiplex PCR. One-step reverse transcription and amplification started from around 100-400 ng of tissue mRNA or PBMC total RNA. Via MiXCR, TCRdb re-called the multiplex PCR reads, giving one row per CDR3 protein. The sample consists of around 390,000 distinct CDR3 sequences, about 40% of them appearing once. The sample taken for sequencing was glioma tissue, nonneoplastic brain tissue, or PBMCs (not recorded which). The clonotype originates from a human donor with low-grade glioma or glioblastoma, undergoing nonglioma brain surgery, or in good health (not recorded which).

Here the CDR3 reads CASKGYSHLTDTQYF. The CDR3 region has the DNA TGTGCCAGCAAAGGTTACTCTCACCTCACAGATACGCAGTATTTT. This rearrangement joins TRBV28 to TRBJ2-3, with D uncertain. The CDR3 is 15 amino acids. CDR1 is MDHEN, CDR2 SYDVKM, per germline. V was clipped by 7 bases and J by 2 bases, with 16 bases between them.